This T cell receptor beta chain was captured in a study of T cells of healthy individuals. This clonotype showed up just a few times. MiXCR, run by TCRdb on the 5' RACE reads, gives a single entry per CDR3 protein. The data hold 75,000 to 95,000 distinct CDR3 sequences, with roughly 5% observed a single time. This sequence was found in a female donor in good health.

The CDR3 DNA reads TGTGCCAGCAGTTTCCGCGGGAGGGCCGGTGAGACCCAGTACTTC. Translation gives CASSFRGRAGETQYF. V usage is TRBV28 and J usage is TRBJ2-5; 9 nucleotides match TRBD2. V gave up 3 bases and J gave up 5 bases; unmatched junction bases: 7. This CDR3 comprises 15 residues. Germline V gives CDR1 MDHEN, CDR2 SYDVKM. The full variable domain, its missing parts supplied by reference TRBV28 and TRBJ2-5, is DVKVTQSSRYLVKRTGEKVFLECVQDMDHENMFWYRQDPGLGLRLIYFSYDVKMKEKGDIPEGYSVSREKKERFSLILESASTNQTSMYLCASSFRGRAGETQYFGPGTRLLVL.